This record covers a single TCR beta chain. The data are from a study of cytomegalovirus exposure and HLA in healthy donors. A multiplex PCR was run with 60 Vbeta primers and 13 Jbeta primers. Original processing methods: Around 80 million unique TCR beta chains, roughly 11 million of them shared, were counted by a later analysis. Data came from immunoSEQ multiplex PCR; TCRdb stores just in-frame clones and leaves some out. That table furnishes V, J and clone size, whereas the DNA furnished D and trimming. Altogether about 150,000 clones are present, more than 75% being singletons, with the ten largest covering 5.6%. J lost 0 bases, V lost 1 base, and 1 base had no gene match. CDR3 length: 15 residues. Germline values: CDR1 SGHRS, CDR2 YFSETQ.

The chain combines TRBV5-1 with TRBJ2-3; 8 bases agree with TRBD2. This TCR came from a woman in her 40s in good health and CMV-seropositive. The sample taken for sequencing was PBMCs. CDR3 sequence: CASSLSSGSTDTQYF. The CDR3 nucleotides read TGCGCCAGCAGCTTGTCTAGCGGGAGCACAGATACGCAGTATTTT.